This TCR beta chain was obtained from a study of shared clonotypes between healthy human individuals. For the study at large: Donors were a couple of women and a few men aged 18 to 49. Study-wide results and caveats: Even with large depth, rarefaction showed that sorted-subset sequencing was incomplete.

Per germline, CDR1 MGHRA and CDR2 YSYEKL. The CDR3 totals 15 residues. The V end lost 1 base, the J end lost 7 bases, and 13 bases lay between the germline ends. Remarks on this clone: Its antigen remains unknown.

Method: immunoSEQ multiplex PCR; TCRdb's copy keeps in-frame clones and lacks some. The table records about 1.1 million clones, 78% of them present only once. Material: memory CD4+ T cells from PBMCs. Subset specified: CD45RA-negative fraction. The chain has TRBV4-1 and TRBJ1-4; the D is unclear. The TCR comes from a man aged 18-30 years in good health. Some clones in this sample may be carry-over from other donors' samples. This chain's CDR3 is CASSQAPLSSEKLFF. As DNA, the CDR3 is TGCGCCAGCAGCCAAGCTCCCCTTTCCAGTGAAAAACTGTTTTTT.